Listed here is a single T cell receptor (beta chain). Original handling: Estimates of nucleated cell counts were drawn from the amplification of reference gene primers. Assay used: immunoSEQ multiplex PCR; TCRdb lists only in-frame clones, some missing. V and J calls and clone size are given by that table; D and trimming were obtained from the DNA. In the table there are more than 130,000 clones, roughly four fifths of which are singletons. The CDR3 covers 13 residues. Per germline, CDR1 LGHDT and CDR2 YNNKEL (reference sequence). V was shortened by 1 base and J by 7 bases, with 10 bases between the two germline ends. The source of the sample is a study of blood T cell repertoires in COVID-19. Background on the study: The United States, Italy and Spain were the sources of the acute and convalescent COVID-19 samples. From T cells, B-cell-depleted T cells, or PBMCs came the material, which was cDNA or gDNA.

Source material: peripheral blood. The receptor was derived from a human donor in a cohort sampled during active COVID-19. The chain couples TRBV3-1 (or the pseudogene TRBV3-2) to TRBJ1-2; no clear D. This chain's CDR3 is CASSQGAFFGYTF. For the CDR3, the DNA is TGTGCCAGCAGCCAAGGTGCGTTTTTTGGCTACACCTTC.